This passage covers 2 T cell receptor beta chains from one sample sequenced in a study of cytomegalovirus exposure and HLA in healthy donors (dated by TCRdb to between 2016 and 2019). Receptor amplification or capture employed the immunoSEQ multiplex PCR assay. For the multiplex PCR, a mixture combining 60 forward primers for TCR Vbeta segments and 13 reverse primers for TCR Jbeta segments was used. What TCRdb holds here is the immuneACCESS table cut down to in-frame rearrangements. Part of the clones is not present; checked against another copy, under half of the missing clones reflect an unresolved V gene, and the others are unexplained. The sample's own table lists 95,000 to 150,000 clones. The top ten constitute roughly 3.5% of the sample. What was sequenced was PBMCs. These receptors came from a young man in good health and CMV-seronegative.

The V gene is TRBV6-1, the J gene TRBJ1-1; 7 positions agree with TRBD1. The CDR3 consists of 14 residues. The V segment lost 6 bases and the J segment 5 bases; nucleotides outside the gene matches: 9. Germline V gene data show CDR1 as MNHNS and CDR2 as SASEGT. This CDR3 reads CASRGSTGSTEAFF. Written as DNA, the CDR3 is TGTGCCAGCAGGGGATCGACAGGGTCGACTGAAGCTTTCTTT.

The chain recombines TRBV28 with TRBJ1-2; maybe TRBD1 (5 bases). Germline CDR1 is MDHEN and CDR2 is SYDVKM. V was clipped by 3 bases and J by 4 bases, with 6 bases between them. The CDR3 runs to 12 residues. This CDR3 is CASSFDSYGYTF. CDR3 bases: TGTGCCAGCAGTTTCGACAGCTATGGCTACACCTTC.